Below, 3 T cell receptor beta chains from the same sample are listed, as sequenced in a study of blood T cell repertoires in COVID-19. The repertoire was sequenced with immunoSEQ multiplex PCR; TCRdb's copy has only in-frame clones and lacks some. Of around 250,000 clones listed, around 89% are singletons. Sequenced input: peripheral blood. The receptors come from a woman between 55 and 75 years old with COVID-19, enrolled during active disease.

This chain uses TRBV7-3 with TRBJ1-1, with D possibly TRBD1 on 6 matching bases. This CDR3 region has 14 residues. Trimming pared 3 bases from V and 4 bases from J, leaving 12 bases between. Germline V gene sequence: CDR1 SGHTA, CDR2 FQGTGA. The CDR3 loop is CASSFQGLATEAFF. The CDR3, as DNA: TGTGCCAGCAGCTTCCAGGGGCTGGCCACTGAAGCTTTCTTT.

This chain joins TRBV6-2 or TRBV6-3 and TRBJ1-2, with D tentatively TRBD1 (6 bases). CDR3 length equals 14 residues. CDR1 and CDR2 from the germline V gene are MNHEY and SVGEGT. V was trimmed by 2 bases and J by 1 base, leaving 8 bases between them. The CDR3 DNA sequence: TGTGCCAGCAGTTACGACAGGCTTAACTATGGCTACACCTTC. Protein product: CASSYDRLNYGYTF.

The rearrangement joins TRBV24-1 to TRBJ2-3; TRBD2 agrees at 12 bases. This CDR3 is built from 17 residues. Looked up from germline, CDR1 is KGHDR and CDR2 is SFDVKD. V lost 4 bases to trimming and J lost 5 bases; unmatched junction nucleotides: 9. The CDR3 DNA sequence: TGTGCCACCAGTGACCGGTCTAGCGGGGGGGCCGGAGATACGCAGTATTTT. It is translated as CATSDRSSGGAGDTQYF.